This note documents a single T cell receptor beta chain sequence. Its antigen is undetermined. The data are from a study of cytomegalovirus exposure and HLA in healthy donors. The study's findings and limits: Links to common viral pathogens appeared, in a later analysis, for several of the most significant clusters. Rates of TCR association differed by HLA locus in a later analysis, with DRB1 highest and HLA-C lowest.

PCR involved 60 Vbeta and 13 Jbeta primers. TCRdb keeps only in-frame clones here, not all; method: immunoSEQ multiplex PCR. Of over 100,000 clones listed, about 9.5% are singletons. The origin of this receptor is a man aged 35 to 55 in good health and CMV-seropositive. The sequenced sample was PBMCs.

CDR3 coding DNA: TGTGCCAGCAGCTTAAGCCTAGCGGGGTGGGAGACCCAGTACTTC. It yields the protein CASSLSLAGWETQYF. V and J are TRBV13 and TRBJ2-5; 9 bases align to TRBD2. From germline, CDR1 is PRHDT and CDR2 FYEKMQ (reference sequence). This CDR3 contains 15 residues. The junction had 6 bases not matched to a gene; V was cut back by 2 bases and J by 5 bases. Full variable domain (missing parts from reference TRBV13 and TRBJ2-5): AAGVIQSPRHLIKEKRETATLKCYPIPRHDTVYWYQQGPGQDPQFLISFYEKMQSDKGSIPDRFSAQQFSDYHSELNMSSLELGDSALYFCASSLSLAGWETQYFGPGTRLLVL.